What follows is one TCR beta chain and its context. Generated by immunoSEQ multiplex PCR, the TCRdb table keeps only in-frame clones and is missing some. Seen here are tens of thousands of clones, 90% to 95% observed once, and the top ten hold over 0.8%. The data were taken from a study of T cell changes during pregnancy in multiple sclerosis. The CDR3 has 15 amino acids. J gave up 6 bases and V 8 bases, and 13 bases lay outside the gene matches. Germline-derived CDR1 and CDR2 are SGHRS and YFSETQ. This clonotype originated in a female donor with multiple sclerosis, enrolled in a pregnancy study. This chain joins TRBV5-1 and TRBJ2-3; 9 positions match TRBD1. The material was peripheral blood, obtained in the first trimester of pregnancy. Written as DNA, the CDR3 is TGCGCCAGTACAAAGGGACAGGGTTTTTCGGATACGCAGTATTTT. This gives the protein CASTKGQGFSDTQYF.